The next 32 T cell receptor beta chains were all read from a single sample in a study of blood T cell repertoires in COVID-19. Method: immunoSEQ multiplex PCR; TCRdb's copy keeps in-frame clones and lacks some. The table includes some 210,000 clones, approximately 84% detected once. The sequenced sample consisted of peripheral blood. Receptor source: a woman aged 45-59 years with active or convalescent COVID-19.

This sequence joins TRBV6-6 and TRBJ2-7, with D possibly being TRBD1 (5 bases). V shed 6 bases and J shed 2 bases, with 14 bases lying between them. The germline CDR1 and CDR2 sequences are MNHNY and SVGAGI (reference sequence). The CDR3 has 14 amino acids. CDR3: CASSLSSGPYEQYF. For the CDR3, the DNA is TGTGCCAGCAGCCTGTCCTCAGGGCCCTACGAGCAGTACTTC.

V is TRBV12-5 and J is TRBJ2-1, with 7 bases lining up with TRBD2. This CDR3 spans 16 amino acids. Germline CDR1 reads LGHNT; CDR2 reads FRNRAP. J was trimmed by 3 bases and V by 0 bases; bases with no gene match: 5. The CDR3 nucleotides are TGTGCTAGTGGTTTGGTACTAGGGAGGGGCTACAATGAGCAGTTCTTC. Residues: CASGLVLGRGYNEQFF.

The chain uses TRBV19 and TRBJ2-7; a possible D gene is TRBD2 (6 bases). Germline loops: CDR1 LNHDA, CDR2 SQIVND (reference sequence). CDR3 size: 16 residues. Trimming shortened V by 3 bases and J by 6 bases, and 21 bases separated the two germline ends. The CDR3 loop reads CASSMDRRGPFREQYV. CDR3 sequence (DNA): TGTGCCAGTAGTATGGATCGGAGGGGCCCTTTTCGCGAGCAGTACGTC.

This clone was seen a handful of times. The chain has TRBV11-2 and TRBJ1-3, with 9 positions matching TRBD1. In germline, CDR1 is SGHAT, CDR2 FQNNGV. The CDR3 extends over 15 amino acids. With V trimmed by 4 bases and J by 7 bases, 8 bases remained unmatched. The CDR3 sequence: CASSSYDRGGNTIYF. The CDR3 DNA is TGTGCCAGCAGCTCCTATGACAGGGGGGGGAACACCATATATTTT. The full variable domain, its missing parts supplied by reference TRBV11-2 and TRBJ1-3, is EAGVAQSPRYKIIEKRQSVAFWCNPISGHATLYWYQQILGQGPKLLIQFQNNGVVDDSQLPKDRFSAERLKGVDSTLKIQPAKLEDSAVYLCASSSYDRGGNTIYFGEGSWLTVV.

The V call is TRBV6-6, the J call TRBJ1-2, with D unresolved. Germline-derived CDR1 and CDR2 are MNHNY and SVGAGI (reference sequence). Trimming took off 2 bases at V and 8 bases at J, with 12 bases between the two ends. The CDR3 is 13 amino acids. CDR3 sequence: CASSYDRGGGYTF. For the CDR3, the DNA is TGTGCCAGCAGTTACGATCGGGGTGGAGGCTACACCTTC.

The chain is built from TRBV4-2 and TRBJ2-6; 9 positions match TRBD2. Germline trimming cut 4 bases from V and 1 base from J; bases unmatched to any gene: 11. This CDR3 region has 19 residues. The germline CDR1 and CDR2 sequences are LGHNA and YNFKEQ. CDR3 loop: CASSRKDLAGPSGANVLTF. The CDR3 DNA sequence: TGTGCCAGCAGCCGAAAAGACCTAGCGGGGCCTTCTGGGGCCAACGTCCTGACTTTC.

The rearrangement joins TRBV12-3 or TRBV12-4 to TRBJ1-1; a weak D match, TRBD1 (5 bases). This CDR3 spans 13 amino acids. The germline V and J ends were trimmed by 6 bases and 4 bases, with 12 bases remaining between them. DNA of the CDR3: TGTGCCAGCAGACCCAGCGGGGGCACTGAAGCTTTCTTT. Translation: CASRPSGGTEAFF.

The genes are TRBV11-2 and TRBJ2-1; the D gene is possibly TRBD2 (6 bases). Germline values: CDR1 SGHAT, CDR2 FQNNGV. There are 15 residues in the CDR3. V was trimmed by 5 bases and J by 9 bases, leaving 20 bases between them. The chain's CDR3 is CASSLPGLRGGEQFF. CDR3 sequence (DNA): TGTGCCAGCAGCCTCCCGGGACTGCGCGGCGGTGAGCAGTTCTTC.

The chain couples TRBV7-4 to TRBJ1-1; the D is unclear. With 11 bases removed from V and 3 bases from J, the gap between germline ends came to 10 bases. The CDR3 sequence is 11 residues long. Per the germline V gene, CDR1 is SGHVT and CDR2 is SQSDAQ. CDR3 in amino acids: CAPNSHTEAFF. CDR3 coding DNA: TGTGCCCCCAACTCACACACTGAAGCTTTCTTT.

This clone occurred once. The CDR3 spells CASSSRQGIRNTIYF. Written as DNA, the CDR3 is TGTGCCAGCAGTTCCAGACAGGGGATCAGAAACACCATATATTTT. The rearrangement links TRBV27 to TRBJ1-3, with 8 nucleotides matching TRBD1. V lost 4 bases and J lost 5; bases outside the gene matches: 7. Per germline, CDR1 MNHEY and CDR2 SMNVEV (reference sequence). The CDR3 contains 15 residues.

The chain joins TRBV5-1 to TRBJ1-5; weak D call: TRBD1 (6 bases). This CDR3 is 16 amino acids long. Germline CDR1 is SGHRS and CDR2 is YFSETQ. V was clipped by 0 bases and J by 0 bases, with 10 bases between them. The CDR3 reads CASSLEGGVSNQPQHF. DNA of the CDR3: TGCGCCAGCAGCTTGGAAGGGGGGGTTAGCAATCAGCCCCAGCATTTT.

This chain uses TRBV18 with TRBJ1-6, with 10 bases that match TRBD1. Germline V gene data show CDR1 as KGHSH and CDR2 as LQKENI. Trimming removed 3 bases from V and 7 bases from J; junction bases left unmatched: 6. The CDR3 runs to 16 residues. The CDR3 reads CASSPETGGWNSPLHF. CDR3 coding DNA: TGTGCCAGCTCACCGGAGACAGGGGGCTGGAATTCACCCCTCCACTTT.

The V and J genes are TRBV2 and TRBJ1-5, with 8 bases fitting TRBD1. The J segment lost 0 bases and the V segment lost 9 bases, leaving 4 bases of the junction unmatched. CDR3 size: 14 residues. The germline CDR1 and CDR2 sequences are SNHLY and FYNNEI. The CDR3: CASRDRTSNQPQHF. In DNA, the CDR3 is TGTGCCAGTCGGGACAGGACTAGCAATCAGCCCCAGCATTTT.

This CDR3 reads CASSQDPGLAGDNNEQFF. The CDR3 DNA reads as TGTGCCAGCAGCCAAGACCCGGGACTAGCGGGAGACAACAATGAGCAGTTCTTC. This chain uses TRBV3-1 (or the pseudogene TRBV3-2) with TRBJ2-1; 14 nucleotides match TRBD2. The CDR3 is 18 amino acids. Germline CDR1 is LGHDT and CDR2 is YNNKEL (reference sequence). J lost 5 bases, V lost 0 bases, and 6 bases had no gene match.

This chain joins TRBV24-1 and TRBJ1-4; 11 bases are a match to TRBD1. Germline trimming cut 3 bases from V and 4 bases from J; bases unmatched to any gene: 3. Germline V CDR1 and CDR2: KGHDR, SFDVKD. This CDR3 is 16 amino acids long. CDR3 sequence (DNA): TGTGCCACCAGTGATGGGACAGGGGGTTTTAATGAAAAACTGTTTTTT. It codes for CATSDGTGGFNEKLFF.

Points on this clone: Mismatch with germline at one junction end may stem from a read error. The V and J genes are TRBV6-1 and TRBJ1-1; 9 nucleotides agree with TRBD1. This CDR3 comprises 15 residues. Germline CDR1 MNHNS, CDR2 SASEGT. The CDR3 protein is CASTEGQGTDTEAFF. The CDR3 DNA reads TGTGCCAGCACTGAAGGACAGGGGACGGACACTGAAGCTTTCTTT.

The chain joins TRBV10-3 to TRBJ1-1; tentatively, D is TRBD1 (5 bases). The V gene lost 6 bases and the J gene lost 3 bases, with 26 bases spanning the gap. The CDR3 is 18 amino acids. Germline CDR1 and CDR2: ENHRY and SYGVKD. CDR3 protein: CAIRGVPVLPWGDTEAFF. CDR3 nucleotide sequence: TGTGCCATCAGGGGCGTGCCCGTCTTACCCTGGGGGGACACTGAAGCTTTCTTT.

The gene calls are TRBV24-1 and TRBJ1-3; D uncertain. Germline lookup yields CDR1 KGHDR and CDR2 SFDVKD. Trimming left V 4 bases short and J 4 bases short, with 13 bases between. This CDR3 has 15 amino acids. The CDR3 DNA sequence: TGTGCCACCAGTGACGGGAGGGCAAGAGGAAACACCATATATTTT. Its translation: CATSDGRARGNTIYF.

Here the CDR3 reads CASGSSGSVGTDTQYF. CDR3 nucleotide sequence: TGTGCTAGTGGATCTAGCGGGAGTGTGGGCACAGATACGCAGTATTTT. The rearrangement joins TRBV12-5 to TRBJ2-3; 10 nucleotides agree with TRBD2. V shed 6 bases and J 1 base; nucleotides not matched to a gene: 7. Germline V gene sequence: CDR1 LGHNT, CDR2 FRNRAP. CDR3 length equals 16 residues.

The rearrangement joins TRBV9 to TRBJ1-2; TRBD1 is a possible D gene (5 bases). V was clipped by 0 bases and J by 6 bases, with 18 bases between them. This CDR3 has 16 amino acids. The V gene's germline CDR1 is SGDLS and CDR2 YYNGEE. CDR3 loop: CASSVEGKEVVDGYTF. The DNA of the CDR3 is TGTGCCAGCAGCGTAGAGGGGAAAGAAGTTGTGGATGGCTACACCTTC.

A single count supports this clone. The chain recombines TRBV4-1 with TRBJ2-1, with D tentatively TRBD1 (5 bases). The CDR3 has 15 amino acids. The germline gives CDR1 MGHRA, CDR2 YSYEKL. V dropped 0 bases and J dropped 7 bases, with 13 bases sitting between them. The CDR3 region is CASSQDRAVGNEQFF. In nucleotides, the CDR3 is TGCGCCAGCAGCCAAGACAGGGCCGTAGGGAATGAGCAGTTCTTC.

The chain has TRBV24-1 and TRBJ1-4, with D unresolved. This CDR3 is built from 20 residues. Trimming stripped 4 bases from V and 0 bases from J, with 23 bases between. Per germline, CDR1 KGHDR and CDR2 SFDVKD. The CDR3 loop is CATSEGPSRHITATNEKLFF. The CDR3 DNA reads as TGTGCCACCAGTGAGGGCCCCTCGCGACACATAACTGCAACTAATGAAAAACTGTTTTTT.

V and J are TRBV28 and TRBJ2-2; 9 nucleotides match TRBD1. This CDR3 has 15 amino acids. V gave up 4 bases and J gave up 5 bases; unmatched junction bases: 5. Germline V gene lookup returns CDR1 MDHEN and CDR2 SYDVKM. CDR3 sequence: CASSSAGQGTGELFF. CDR3 DNA sequence: TGTGCCAGCAGTTCAGCGGGACAGGGAACCGGGGAGCTGTTTTTT.

This clone was observed a single time. This CDR3 reads CASSARTPPYEQYF. The CDR3 DNA sequence: TGTGCCAGTAGTGCCCGGACTCCTCCCTACGAGCAGTACTTC. V is TRBV19 and J is TRBJ2-7; D is perhaps TRBD2 (5 bases). V was clipped by 5 bases and J by 2 bases, with 13 bases between them. The CDR3 covers 14 residues. Germline CDR1 LNHDA, CDR2 SQIVND (reference sequence).

The V call is TRBV2, the J call TRBJ1-1; unclear D gene. Trimming cost V 2 bases and J 0 bases, with 4 bases left between them. From germline, CDR1 is SNHLY and CDR2 FYNNEI. The CDR3 runs to 13 residues. The CDR3 DNA sequence: TGTGCCAGCAGTGAATCCTTGAACACTGAAGCTTTCTTT. Translation: CASSESLNTEAFF.

This clone was recorded once. This chain connects TRBV9 to TRBJ2-2; 16 positions agree with TRBD2. The CDR3 consists of 18 residues. CDR1 and CDR2 from the germline V gene are SGDLS and YYNGEE. V shed 3 bases and J 4 bases; nucleotides not matched to a gene: 6. The CDR3 DNA is TGTGCCAGCAGCGGGGGACTAGCGGGAGGGCCGGGCACCGGGGAGCTGTTTTTT. Encoded protein: CASSGGLAGGPGTGELFF. The whole variable domain, filled in from reference TRBV9 and TRBJ2-2, reads DSGVTQTPKHLITATGQRVTLRCSPRSGDLSVYWYQQSLDQGLQFLIQYYNGEERAKGNILERFSAQQFPDLHSELNLSSLELGDSALYFCASSGGLAGGPGTGELFFGEGSRLTVL.

The table lists this clone with a few counts. Other nucleotide sequences in the sample specify the same CDR3. This chain uses TRBV28 with TRBJ1-5; 8 nucleotides line up with TRBD1. Per the germline V gene, CDR1 is MDHEN and CDR2 is SYDVKM. V lost 5 bases to trimming and J lost 2 bases; unmatched junction nucleotides: 8. This CDR3 has 16 amino acids. The CDR3 DNA follows: TGTGCCAGCAGTCCTCGGACAGGGATGGGCAATCAGCCCCAGCATTTT. The encoded protein is CASSPRTGMGNQPQHF. Based on the CDR3 plus reference TRBV28 and TRBJ1-5, the full variable domain is DVKVTQSSRYLVKRTGEKVFLECVQDMDHENMFWYRQDPGLGLRLIYFSYDVKMKEKGDIPEGYSVSREKKERFSLILESASTNQTSMYLCASSPRTGMGNQPQHFGDGTRLSIL.

This chain connects TRBV2 to TRBJ1-1; D perhaps matches TRBD1 (5 bases). Germline V CDR1 and CDR2: SNHLY, FYNNEI. V lost 7 bases and J 5 bases, leaving 17 bases between the germline ends. The CDR3 runs 14 residues. In DNA form, the CDR3 reads TGTGCCAGCAAAAGGGAGGGGATGGGAACTGAAGCTTTCTTT. Protein: CASKREGMGTEAFF. Supplemented by reference TRBV2 and TRBJ1-1, the full variable domain reads EPEVTQTPSHQVTQMGQEVILRCVPISNHLYFYWYRQILGQKVEFLVSFYNNEISEKSEIFDDQFSVERPDGSNFTLKIRSTKLEDSAMYFCASKREGMGTEAFFGQGTRLTVV.

This chain uses TRBV7-3 with TRBJ2-1; weak D call: TRBD2 (5 bases). Germline CDR1 is SGHTA and CDR2 is FQGTGA. The CDR3 length is 15 residues. Trimming removed 1 base from V and 2 bases from J, with 9 bases in between. The CDR3 DNA follows: TGTGCCAGCAGCTTAAGTGGAGGCGCCTACAATGAGCAGTTCTTC. Its protein product is CASSLSGGAYNEQFF.

The V gene is TRBV7-9, the J gene TRBJ1-6; 9 bases fit TRBD1. This CDR3 has 16 residues. The V and J ends lost 1 base and 10 bases, in that order; junction bases with no gene match: 8. In germline, CDR1 is SEHNR, CDR2 FQNEAQ (reference sequence). For the CDR3, the DNA is TGTGCCAGCAGCTTAGGCTCGGACAGGGGTCGGTCACCCCTCCACTTT. It yields the protein CASSLGSDRGRSPLHF.

The V and J genes are TRBV29-1 and TRBJ1-2, with 7 bases lining up with TRBD1. The CDR3 is 17 amino acids. The germline V gene has CDR1 SQVTM and CDR2 ANQGSEA. V lost 7 bases and J lost 2; bases outside the gene matches: 19. The CDR3 bases are TGCAGCGCTCGCCGGGACAGCTCCTCCTTAGGAAACTATGGCTACACCTTC. Translation gives CSARRDSSSLGNYGYTF.

This clone was recorded once. V is TRBV28 and J is TRBJ1-5; 7 bases line up with TRBD1. The CDR3 runs 14 residues. V lost 6 bases to trimming and J lost 4 bases; unmatched junction nucleotides: 6. Germline CDR1 is MDHEN and CDR2 is SYDVKM. CDR3 bases: TGTGCCAGCAGCAGGACAGGCCCTAATCAGCCCCAGCATTTT. This gives the protein CASSRTGPNQPQHF. Complete variable domain (other parts from reference TRBV28 and TRBJ1-5): DVKVTQSSRYLVKRTGEKVFLECVQDMDHENMFWYRQDPGLGLRLIYFSYDVKMKEKGDIPEGYSVSREKKERFSLILESASTNQTSMYLCASSRTGPNQPQHFGDGTRLSIL.